This entry is about one T cell receptor beta chain. These data originate in a study of blood T cell repertoires in COVID-19. Across the whole study: COVID-19 samples, acute and convalescent, were from the United States, Italy and Spain. The analysed material was cDNA or gDNA that came from T cells, B-cell-depleted T cells, or PBMCs.

CDR1 is SGHTA, CDR2 FQGNSA, per germline. Trimming took 5 bases from V and 0 from J; bases not matched to a gene: 13. The CDR3 extends over 19 amino acids. In the original workflow: The assay estimated nucleated cells by amplifying reference gene primers. Generated by immunoSEQ multiplex PCR, the TCRdb table keeps only in-frame clones and is missing some. V and J calls and clone size are those listed in that table; D and trimming were worked out from the DNA. Found here are 50,000 or so clones, about 89% of them singletons; the top ten hold 6.4%. The chain joins TRBV7-2 to TRBJ2-6; 7 bases align to TRBD2. Sequenced sample: peripheral blood. The clonotype originates from a man aged 65-85 years with active COVID-19. CDR3: CASSPLGGVVSSGANVLTF. CDR3 DNA sequence: TGTGCCAGCAGCCCCCTTGGGGGGGTGGTTAGCTCTGGGGCCAACGTCCTGACTTTC. Full variable domain (remainder filled in from reference TRBV7-2 and TRBJ2-6): GAGVSQSPSNKVTEKGKDVELRCDPISGHTALYWYRQSLGQGLEFLIYFQGNSAPDKSGLPSDRFSAERTGGSVSTLTIQRTQQEDSAVYLCASSPLGGVVSSGANVLTFGAGSRLTVL.